These 23 T cell receptor beta chains were all obtained from the same sample, sequenced in a study of T cells in Graves' hyperthyroidism and ophthalmopathy. From RNA transcripts, TCR beta CDR3 regions were amplified. HTBI primers were the set used in a first-round RT-PCR of the TCR CDR3. One entry per CDR3 protein, called by TCRdb with MiXCR from the multiplex PCR reads. This sample has about 290,000 distinct CDR3 sequences, with approximately 18% found just once. The sequenced sample consisted of blood. Source of these receptors: a man in his forties or fifties with Graves' ophthalmopathy.

This clonotype showed up many times. The chain combines TRBV3-1 with TRBJ2-2; D remains unclear. Trimming left V 4 bases short and J 4 bases short, with 10 bases between. Per germline, CDR1 LGHDT and CDR2 YNNKEL (reference sequence). The CDR3 has 14 residues. This CDR3 reads CASSPNTATGELFF. The CDR3 nucleotides are TGTGCCAGCAGCCCAAACACAGCCACCGGGGAGCTGTTTTTT.

This clonotype was seen repeatedly, ten times or more. The chain joins TRBV28 to TRBJ1-5; 7 bases align to TRBD1. The CDR3 spans 13 residues. Germline CDR1 is MDHEN and CDR2 is SYDVKM. J was trimmed by 2 bases and V by 10 bases; bases with no gene match: 5. The CDR3 nucleotides read TGTGCCACCTCTGACAGGGGCAATCAGCCCCAGCATTTT. This gives the protein CATSDRGNQPQHF.

J is TRBJ2-7 and V is TRBV7-2, with D hard to call. This CDR3 is 16 amino acids long. Per the germline V gene, CDR1 is SGHTA and CDR2 is FQGNSA. Trimming left V 5 bases short and J 2 bases short, with 19 bases between. CDR3 loop: CASSIRLGSNTYEQYF. Written as DNA, the CDR3 is TGTGCCAGCAGCATCAGGTTAGGATCTAACACCTACGAGCAGTACTTC.

CDR3 in amino acids: CASSLLRGDQPQHF. As DNA, the CDR3 is TGTGCCAGCAGCTTGTTGAGAGGGGATCAGCCCCAGCATTTT. The V and J genes are TRBV5-6 and TRBJ1-5; possible D gene TRBD1, 5 bases. The CDR3 covers 14 residues. Germline V gene data show CDR1 as SGHDT and CDR2 as YYEEEE. Trimming cost V 1 base and J 5 bases, with 10 bases left between them.

At least ten counts were recorded for this clonotype. J is TRBJ2-7 and V is TRBV20-1; weak D call: TRBD1 (5 bases). The germline V gene encodes CDR1 DFQATT and CDR2 SNEGSKA (reference sequence). The CDR3 loop spans 14 amino acids. The V end lost 3 bases, the J end lost 6 bases, and 18 bases lay between the germline ends. CDR3 sequence reads: CSASKGRVGGEQYF. The CDR3 DNA reads TGCAGTGCTAGTAAGGGCAGGGTGGGTGGCGAGCAGTACTTC.

This sequence joins TRBV19 and TRBJ2-7, with D possibly matching TRBD1 (6 bases). CDR1 LNHDA and CDR2 SQIVND come from the germline V gene (reference sequence). Trimming took 10 bases from V and 4 from J, leaving 11 bases between them. The CDR3 consists of 11 residues. This CDR3 reads CATQDRYEQYF. The CDR3 DNA follows: TGTGCCACCCAGGACAGATACGAGCAGTACTTC. Variable domain in full (rest from reference TRBV19 and TRBJ2-7): DGGITQSPKYLFRKEGQNVTLSCEQNLNHDAMYWYRQDPGQGLRLIYYSQIVNDFQKGDIAEGYSVSREKKESFPLTVTSAQKNPTAFYLCATQDRYEQYFGPGTRLTVT.

This clonotype has ten or more counts. The chain joins TRBV20-1 to TRBJ1-1, with TRBD1 matching 7 bases. J lost 10 bases, V lost 6 bases, and 17 bases had no gene match. The CDR3 loop spans 14 amino acids. The germline gives CDR1 DFQATT, CDR2 SNEGSKA (reference sequence). The CDR3 here is CSAAGDSAQYGAFF. Written as DNA, the CDR3 is TGCAGTGCCGCGGGGGACAGTGCCCAGTATGGAGCTTTCTTT.

The chain is built from TRBV5-1 and TRBJ2-1, with TRBD1 matching over 10 bases. This CDR3 spans 16 amino acids. Germline V gene data show CDR1 as SGHRS and CDR2 as YFSETQ. V gave up 0 bases and J gave up 4 bases; unmatched junction bases: 4. The CDR3 sequence: CASSLGGQGPYNEQFF. The CDR3 DNA sequence: TGCGCCAGCAGCTTGGGGGGACAGGGGCCTTACAATGAGCAGTTCTTC.

Notes on this clonotype: It may be a read error: a sequence one base away is much more abundant. The chain recombines TRBV7-3 with TRBJ2-5; D remains ambiguous. The CDR3 sequence is 13 residues long. CDR1 SGHTA and CDR2 FQGTGA come from the germline V gene. The CDR3 sequence is CATSLNLRETQYF. CDR3 nucleotides: TGTGCCACCAGCTTAAACCTCAGGGAGACCCAGTACTTC.

About this clonotype: A read error may explain this, as a much larger clone is one base away. Lacking the conserved final phenylalanine or tryptophan, this CDR3 likely reflects a read error. The chain has TRBV30 and TRBJ2-7; 12 bases align to TRBD1. This CDR3 comprises 13 residues. The V segment lost 3 bases and the J segment 7 bases; nucleotides outside the gene matches: 4. Germline assignment: CDR1 GTSNPN and CDR2 SVGIG (reference sequence). In DNA form, the CDR3 reads TGTGCCTGGAGCCGGGACAGGGGGCGAGAGCAGTACCTC. As protein: CAWSRDRGREQYL.

The rearrangement uses TRBV6-1 and TRBJ2-3; D assignment may be TRBD1 or TRBD2 (5 bases each). The ends were cut back, 6 bases at V and 5 bases at J, with 15 bases in the middle. The CDR3 covers 14 residues. Germline CDR1 MNHNS, CDR2 SASEGT. The CDR3 reads CASRVGQGVDTQYF. The CDR3 DNA is TGTGCCAGCAGGGTAGGGCAGGGAGTAGATACGCAGTATTTT.

Many counts were recorded for this clonotype. The chain has TRBV12-3 or TRBV12-4 and TRBJ2-7; a possible D gene is TRBD1 (5 bases). The CDR3 has 13 residues. Deletions cut 6 bases from V and 2 bases from J, with 11 bases between. The CDR3 loop reads CASSPLGPYEQYF. The CDR3 DNA reads as TGTGCCAGCAGCCCGCTGGGGCCCTACGAGCAGTACTTC.

The rearrangement uses TRBV5-1 and TRBJ1-3; D gene unclear. The CDR3 has 13 residues. The germline V gene encodes CDR1 SGHRS and CDR2 YFSETQ. V was trimmed by 7 bases and J by 4 bases, leaving 12 bases between them. CDR3 bases: TGCGCCAGCCGCCAGGTAACAGGAAACACCATATATTTT. Its translation is CASRQVTGNTIYF.

The rearrangement uses TRBV20-1 and TRBJ2-7; the D call may be TRBD1 or TRBD2 (6 bases each). V was shortened by 3 bases and J by 5 bases, with 14 bases between the two germline ends. This CDR3 spans 13 amino acids. Germline assignment: CDR1 DFQATT and CDR2 SNEGSKA (reference sequence). The CDR3 region has the DNA TGCAGTGCTAGGGGGCGGGACAAGGACGAGCAGTACTTC. It is translated as CSARGRDKDEQYF.

This clonotype was detected many times. V and J are TRBV7-2 and TRBJ2-7; D is unclear. The germline V and J ends were trimmed by 4 bases and 4 bases, with 11 bases remaining between them. Germline-derived CDR1 and CDR2 are SGHTA and FQGNSA. This CDR3 has 13 residues. The CDR3 DNA sequence: TGTGCCAGCAGCTCGCGTTCAGTTTACGAGCAGTACTTC. It translates to CASSSRSVYEQYF.

This clonotype was seen ten or more times. The chain joins TRBV28 to TRBJ1-6, with 8 bases aligning to TRBD1. This CDR3 is 15 amino acids long. Germline values: CDR1 MDHEN, CDR2 SYDVKM. V shed 2 bases, J shed 8 bases, and the junction held 5 bases outside the gene matches. CDR3 bases: TGTGCCAGCAGTTTAGGGGACAGGTGGGATTCACCCCTCCACTTT. This encodes CASSLGDRWDSPLHF.

This clonotype was detected many times. The chain joins TRBV6-1 to TRBJ2-1; D unclear. This CDR3 contains 15 residues. Germline V gene sequence: CDR1 MNHNS, CDR2 SASEGT. The ends were cut back, 1 base at V and 4 bases at J, with 11 bases in the middle. For the CDR3, the DNA is TGTGCCAGCAGTGAAGGGGCGGAGACATACAATGAGCAGTTCTTC. Its protein product is CASSEGAETYNEQFF.

V and J are TRBV24-1 and TRBJ2-3, with 7 bases that match TRBD2. With V trimmed by 4 bases and J by 1 base, 7 bases remained unmatched. The CDR3 covers 16 residues. Germline values: CDR1 KGHDR, CDR2 SFDVKD. CDR3 nucleotide sequence: TGTGCCACCAGTGACGATAGACTAGCAGGCACAGATACGCAGTATTTT. This translates into CATSDDRLAGTDTQYF.

The V gene is TRBV7-9, the J gene TRBJ2-7, with a tentative D call TRBD2 (6 bases). The CDR3 runs to 16 residues. The V end was cut by 2 bases, the J end by 3 bases, with 17 bases between. Germline V gene lookup returns CDR1 SEHNR and CDR2 FQNEAQ (reference sequence). CDR3 DNA sequence: TGTGCCAGCAGCTTATACGGGGGACTGGAGGACTACGAGCAGTACTTC. It specifies CASSLYGGLEDYEQYF.

This chain joins TRBV20-1 and TRBJ2-1; tentative D call: TRBD2 (5 bases). Germline CDR1 reads DFQATT; CDR2 reads SNEGSKA (reference sequence). Trimming shortened V by 4 bases and J by 8 bases, and 18 bases separated the two germline ends. This CDR3 contains 14 residues. This CDR3 is CSAIGVAWVDEQFF. DNA of the CDR3: TGCAGTGCTATCGGAGTAGCGTGGGTGGATGAGCAGTTCTTC.

This clonotype has at least ten counts. The chain carries TRBV24-1 and TRBJ1-2; D gene unclear. In germline, CDR1 is KGHDR, CDR2 SFDVKD. The CDR3 loop spans 14 amino acids. V lost 1 base, J lost 8 bases, and 13 bases lay in between. The CDR3 is CATSDFPQGRGYTF. CDR3 bases: TGTGCCACCAGTGATTTTCCTCAAGGTCGGGGCTACACCTTC.

The chain couples TRBV6-2 or TRBV6-3 to TRBJ2-1; D is unresolved. The V and J ends lost 5 bases and 0 bases respectively, with 8 bases between them. CDR1 is MNHEY and CDR2 is SVGEGT in the germline V gene. The CDR3 consists of 14 residues. CDR3 coding DNA: TGTGCCAGCAGTGCTCTTAGCTCCTACAATGAGCAGTTCTTC. Translation gives CASSALSSYNEQFF.

This clonotype was recorded a few times. V is TRBV28 and J is TRBJ2-7; D gene ambiguous. The CDR3 totals 15 residues. The ends were cut back, 10 bases at V and 0 bases at J, with 19 bases in the middle. Germline V CDR1 and CDR2: MDHEN, SYDVKM. The CDR3 coding sequence is TGTGCCACAATTTCGTCCGGGCCTAGCTCCTACGAGCAGTACTTC. Its protein is CATISSGPSSYEQYF.